Below are 22 T cell receptor beta chains sequenced from a single sample in a study of OX40 agonist ivuxolimab in advanced cancers. Repertoires were generated with immunoSEQ multiplex PCR, while TCRdb's copy carries only in-frame clones and drops some. The sample has 65,000 to 85,000 clones, 80% to 90% seen once. The sequencing here drew on CD4+ or CD8+ T cells sorted from blood, taken in a trial of the OX40 agonist ivuxolimab. Receptors were obtained from an adult with an advanced solid tumor such as melanoma, head and neck, liver or kidney cancer.

The genes are TRBV19 and TRBJ1-1; D is undetermined. CDR1 is LNHDA, CDR2 SQIVND, per germline (reference sequence). The CDR3 is 17 residues long. V shed 0 bases and J shed 0 bases, with 14 bases lying between them. The CDR3 region is CASSIEGRGIMNTEAFF. CDR3 in DNA: TGTGCCAGTAGTATAGAGGGCCGAGGAATAATGAACACTGAAGCTTTCTTT.

This chain joins TRBV9 and TRBJ2-2; D is uncertain. This CDR3 is 15 amino acids long. Germline CDR1 reads SGDLS; CDR2 reads YYNGEE. Trimming left V 1 base short and J 3 bases short, with 10 bases between. DNA of the CDR3: TGTGCCAGCAGCGTAAGCGAACCACACACCGGGGAGCTGTTTTTT. Its translation is CASSVSEPHTGELFF.

This clone was seen a single time. The chain employs TRBV7-8 and TRBJ2-5; D is uncertain. This CDR3 region has 14 residues. V lost 1 base to trimming and J lost 4 bases, with 10 bases between them. Germline lookup yields CDR1 SGHVS and CDR2 FQNEAQ. CDR3 bases: TGTGCCAGCAGCTTAGGGGAAGCTCGAGAGACCCAGTACTTC. It translates to CASSLGEARETQYF.

This clone was detected once. The J gene is TRBJ2-3, the V gene TRBV19, with a possible D match to TRBD1 (6 bases). Trimming removed 3 bases from V and 2 bases from J, with 15 bases in between. In germline, CDR1 is LNHDA, CDR2 SQIVND (reference sequence). The CDR3 spans 16 residues. The CDR3 sequence: CASSMGYQGITDTQYF. DNA of the CDR3: TGTGCCAGTAGTATGGGATACCAGGGGATCACAGATACGCAGTATTTT.

The rearrangement links TRBV12-5 to TRBJ2-7; no clear D gene. The CDR3 loop spans 12 amino acids. The V end was cut by 1 base, the J end by 6 bases, with 7 bases between. Germline V gene sequence: CDR1 LGHNT, CDR2 FRNRAP. The CDR3 nucleotides read TGTGCTAGTGGTTTGGGACATAGCGAGCAGTACTTC. Translating it yields CASGLGHSEQYF.

V is TRBV5-6 and J is TRBJ1-5, with a weak D call TRBD1 (6 bases). V lost 4 bases, J lost 3 bases, and 11 bases lay in between. Per germline, CDR1 SGHDT and CDR2 YYEEEE. This CDR3 comprises 14 residues. CDR3 DNA sequence: TGTGCCAGCAGCCCAGGACAGACCAATCAGCCCCAGCATTTT. It codes for CASSPGQTNQPQHF.

The chain links TRBV6-5 to TRBJ2-5; possibly TRBD1 for D (5 bases). V lost 6 bases to trimming and J lost 5 bases, with 13 bases between them. The CDR3 has 13 amino acids. Germline assignment: CDR1 MNHEY and CDR2 SVGAGI. This CDR3 is CASRAGQYETQYF. The CDR3 nucleotides are TGTGCCAGCAGGGCTGGACAATATGAGACCCAGTACTTC.

The chain has TRBV9 and TRBJ1-5, with D unresolved. Trimming took 4 bases from V and 5 from J, leaving 7 bases between them. The CDR3 length is 12 residues. CDR1 and CDR2 from the germline V gene are SGDLS and YYNGEE. CDR3 in amino acids: CASSRTDQPQHF. The CDR3 bases are TGTGCCAGCAGCCGAACAGATCAGCCCCAGCATTTT.

The genes are TRBV19 and TRBJ1-1, with D tentatively TRBD1 (5 bases). Germline lookup yields CDR1 LNHDA and CDR2 SQIVND (reference sequence). Trimming removed 6 bases from V and 1 base from J, with 15 bases in between. This CDR3 has 15 amino acids. The CDR3 loop is CASRLRAETNTEAFF. DNA of the CDR3: TGTGCCAGTAGGCTCAGGGCGGAGACGAACACTGAAGCTTTCTTT.

CDR3 amino acids: CASKSSGTGNTEAFF. The CDR3 bases are TGTGCCAGCAAATCCTCTGGGACAGGGAACACTGAAGCTTTCTTT. The chain links TRBV2 to TRBJ1-1; 8 bases line up with TRBD1. The CDR3 length is 15 residues. Germline CDR1 is SNHLY and CDR2 is FYNNEI. V was clipped by 7 bases and J by 1 base; unmatched bases: 8.

The rearrangement joins TRBV7-2 to TRBJ2-7; D possibly corresponds to TRBD1 (5 bases). V shed 6 bases and J shed 6 bases, with 21 bases lying between them. The CDR3 is 15 residues long. Germline V CDR1 and CDR2: SGHTA, FQGNSA. The CDR3 DNA reads as TGTGCCAGCAGGCCCACGCCACTAACAGGCGGCGAGCAGTACTTC. Residues: CASRPTPLTGGEQYF.

The chain couples TRBV18 to TRBJ1-2; D is perhaps TRBD1 (5 bases). V lost 6 bases to trimming and J lost 3 bases, with 11 bases between them. This CDR3 is 13 amino acids long. The germline V gene encodes CDR1 KGHSH and CDR2 LQKENI. The CDR3 loop is CASSGVSDYGYTF. CDR3 DNA sequence: TGTGCCAGCTCGGGGGTATCGGACTATGGCTACACCTTC.

This rearrangement joins TRBV4-1 to TRBJ2-1; a possible D gene is TRBD1 (6 bases). Germline lookup yields CDR1 MGHRA and CDR2 YSYEKL. The CDR3 sequence is 14 residues long. The V end lost 1 base, the J end lost 5 bases, and 9 bases lay between the germline ends. The CDR3 DNA is TGCGCCAGCAGCCAAGGGACAGCCGACAATGAGCAGTTCTTC. This gives the protein CASSQGTADNEQFF.

Only a few counts were recorded for this clone. V gene TRBV6-6 combines with J gene TRBJ2-1; TRBD2 might be the D (6 bases). From germline, CDR1 is MNHNY and CDR2 SVGAGI (reference sequence). V lost 6 bases to trimming and J lost 0 bases, with 12 bases between them. This CDR3 contains 15 residues. The chain's CDR3 is CASSPGLGSYNEQFF. DNA for the CDR3: TGTGCCAGCAGCCCGGGACTCGGCTCCTACAATGAGCAGTTCTTC.

The V call is TRBV28, the J call TRBJ2-7; D perhaps matches TRBD1 (5 bases). The CDR3 loop spans 15 amino acids. Trimming removed 5 bases at V and 4 bases at J, with 18 bases between. Germline V gives CDR1 MDHEN, CDR2 SYDVKM. The CDR3 protein is CASSTDTPGSYEQYF. Here the CDR3 DNA reads TGTGCCAGCAGTACGGACACCCCGGGTTCGTACGAGCAGTACTTC.

This chain links TRBV4-2 with TRBJ1-2; D is unresolved. Trimming took 0 bases from V and 5 from J, leaving 7 bases between them. Germline CDR1 is LGHNA and CDR2 is YNFKEQ. This CDR3 is 13 amino acids long. CDR3 loop: CASSQDLGYGYTF. The CDR3 region has the DNA TGTGCCAGCAGCCAAGACCTGGGGTATGGCTACACCTTC.

The chain couples TRBV10-3 to TRBJ2-7; possible D gene TRBD1, 6 bases. The CDR3 has 13 residues. The V end was cut by 3 bases, the J end by 4 bases, with 10 bases between. Germline V gene lookup returns CDR1 ENHRY and CDR2 SYGVKD. CDR3 amino acids: CAISDQTGYEQYF. The CDR3, as DNA: TGTGCCATCAGTGACCAGACAGGATACGAGCAGTACTTC.

The rearrangement links TRBV6-1 to TRBJ2-5, with TRBD1 matching over 8 bases. Germline-derived CDR1 and CDR2 are MNHNS and SASEGT. With 0 bases clipped from V and 10 bases from J, the junction kept 10 bases outside the gene matches. There are 15 residues in the CDR3. The CDR3 protein is CASSEARTGPVGQYF. The CDR3 DNA reads TGTGCCAGCAGTGAAGCTCGGACAGGGCCGGTAGGCCAGTACTTC.

J is TRBJ2-7 and V is TRBV11-2; perhaps TRBD2 as D (5 bases). This CDR3 is 14 amino acids long. The germline gives CDR1 SGHAT, CDR2 FQNNGV. Trimming removed 2 bases from V and 2 bases from J, with 10 bases in between. The CDR3 DNA follows: TGTGCCAGCAGCTTATACGGGGATCCCTACGAGCAGTACTTC. This encodes CASSLYGDPYEQYF.

The chain couples TRBV11-3 to TRBJ2-1, with D unclear. This CDR3 has 13 amino acids. Germline loops: CDR1 SGHNT, CDR2 YENEEA. The V and J ends lost 5 bases and 6 bases respectively, with 11 bases between them. CDR3 sequence (DNA): TGTGCCAGCAGCGGAGACGGACGCAATGAGCAGTTCTTC. This encodes CASSGDGRNEQFF.

The chain employs TRBV14 and TRBJ2-3; TRBD2 matches 8 bases. The CDR3 spans 17 residues. Germline-derived CDR1 and CDR2 are SGHDN and FVKESK. V shed 1 base, J shed 2 bases, and the junction held 8 bases outside the gene matches. The CDR3, as DNA: TGTGCCAGCAGCCAAGTTCTAGGAGCGGGAGCCACAGATACGCAGTATTTT. Its translation: CASSQVLGAGATDTQYF.

The rearrangement links TRBV30 to TRBJ2-1; perhaps TRBD1 as D (6 bases). The V end was cut by 5 bases, the J end by 7 bases, with 12 bases between. Germline CDR1 reads GTSNPN; CDR2 reads SVGIG (reference sequence). This CDR3 is built from 12 residues. The CDR3 here is CAWAGVGNEQFF. In DNA form, the CDR3 reads TGTGCCTGGGCAGGGGTTGGGAATGAGCAGTTCTTC.